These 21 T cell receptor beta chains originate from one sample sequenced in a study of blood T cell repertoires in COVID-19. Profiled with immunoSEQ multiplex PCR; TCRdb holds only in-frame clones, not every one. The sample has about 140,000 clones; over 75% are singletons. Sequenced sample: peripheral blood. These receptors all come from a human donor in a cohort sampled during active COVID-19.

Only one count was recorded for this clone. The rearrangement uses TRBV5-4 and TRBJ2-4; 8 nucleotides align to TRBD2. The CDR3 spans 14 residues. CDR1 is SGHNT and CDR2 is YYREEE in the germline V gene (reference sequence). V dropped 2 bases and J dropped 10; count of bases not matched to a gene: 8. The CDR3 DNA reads TGTGCCAGCAGCTTCGAACTAGCGGCGGAGATTCAGTACTTC. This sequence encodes CASSFELAAEIQYF.

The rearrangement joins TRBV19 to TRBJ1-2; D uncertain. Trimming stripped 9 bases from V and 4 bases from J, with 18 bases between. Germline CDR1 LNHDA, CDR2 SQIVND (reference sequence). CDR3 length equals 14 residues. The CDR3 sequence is CASSLGIAPYGYTF. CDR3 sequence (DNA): TGTGCCAGCTCGCTGGGCATCGCCCCCTATGGCTACACCTTC.

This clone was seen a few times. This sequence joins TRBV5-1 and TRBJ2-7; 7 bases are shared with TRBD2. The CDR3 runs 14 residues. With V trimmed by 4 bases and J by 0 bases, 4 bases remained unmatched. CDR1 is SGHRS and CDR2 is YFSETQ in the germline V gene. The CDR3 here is CASSVSGNSYEQYF. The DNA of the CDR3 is TGCGCCAGCAGCGTGAGCGGGAACTCCTACGAGCAGTACTTC.

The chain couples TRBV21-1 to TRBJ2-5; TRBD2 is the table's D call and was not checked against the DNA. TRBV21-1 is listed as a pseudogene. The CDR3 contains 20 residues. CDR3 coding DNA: TGTGCCAGCAGCAAAGAAGTCCCCCGCCGGGCGGGAGGGAGTCCGGAGACCCAGTACTTC. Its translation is CASSKEVPRRAGGSPETQYF.

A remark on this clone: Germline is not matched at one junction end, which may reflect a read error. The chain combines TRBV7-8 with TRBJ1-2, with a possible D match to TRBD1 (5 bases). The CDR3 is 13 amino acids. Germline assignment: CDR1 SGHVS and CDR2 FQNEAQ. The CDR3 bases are TGTGCCAGCAGCGTAGCGCTCGACAGTCACTACACCTTC. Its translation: CASSVALDSHYTF.

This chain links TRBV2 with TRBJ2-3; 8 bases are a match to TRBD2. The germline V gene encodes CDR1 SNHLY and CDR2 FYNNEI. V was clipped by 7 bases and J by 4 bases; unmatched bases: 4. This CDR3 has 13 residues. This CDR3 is CASKGLVADTQYF. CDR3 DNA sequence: TGTGCCAGCAAGGGACTAGTTGCAGATACGCAGTATTTT.

DNA for the CDR3: TGTGCCAGCGCAGGGGCCCTTCAGCCCCAGCATTTT. Amino acids: CASAGALQPQHF. The V call is TRBV19, the J call TRBJ1-5; D possibly corresponds to TRBD1 (6 bases). Trimming took off 9 bases at V and 6 bases at J, with 12 bases between the two ends. The CDR3 spans 12 residues. Per the germline V gene, CDR1 is LNHDA and CDR2 is SQIVND (reference sequence).

The CDR3 DNA follows: TGTGCCAGTAGCCGGACTAGCGGGAGCGGTAGAAATACGCAGTATTTT. This gives the protein CASSRTSGSGRNTQYF. The genes are TRBV19 and TRBJ2-3; 13 nucleotides align to TRBD2. Per the germline V gene, CDR1 is LNHDA and CDR2 is SQIVND (reference sequence). This CDR3 has 16 residues. V gave up 6 bases and J gave up 7 bases; unmatched junction bases: 10.

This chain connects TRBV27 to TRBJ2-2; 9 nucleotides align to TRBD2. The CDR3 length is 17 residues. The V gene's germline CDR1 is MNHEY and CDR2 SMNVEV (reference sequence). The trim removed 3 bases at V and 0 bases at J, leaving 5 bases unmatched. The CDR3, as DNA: TGTGCCAGCAGTTTGATGGGCGGGAGGGCGAACACCGGGGAGCTGTTTTTT. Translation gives CASSLMGGRANTGELFF.

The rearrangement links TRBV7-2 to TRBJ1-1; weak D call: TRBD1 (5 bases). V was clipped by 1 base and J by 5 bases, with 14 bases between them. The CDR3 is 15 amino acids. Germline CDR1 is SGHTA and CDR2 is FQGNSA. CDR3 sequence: CASSLVTVGGTEAFF. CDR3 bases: TGTGCCAGCAGCTTAGTGACAGTGGGGGGTACTGAAGCTTTCTTT.

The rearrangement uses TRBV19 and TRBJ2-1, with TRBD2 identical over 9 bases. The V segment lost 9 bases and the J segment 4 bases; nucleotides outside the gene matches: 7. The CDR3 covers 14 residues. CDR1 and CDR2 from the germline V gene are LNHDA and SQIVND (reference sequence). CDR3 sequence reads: CASRSGGIYNEQFF. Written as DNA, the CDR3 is TGTGCCAGCAGGAGCGGGGGGATTTACAATGAGCAGTTCTTC.

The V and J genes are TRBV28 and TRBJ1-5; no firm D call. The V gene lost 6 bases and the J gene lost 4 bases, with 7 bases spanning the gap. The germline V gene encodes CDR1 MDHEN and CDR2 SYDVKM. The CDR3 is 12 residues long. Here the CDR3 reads CASRRLNQPQHF. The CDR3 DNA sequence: TGTGCCAGCAGGAGGCTGAATCAGCCCCAGCATTTT.

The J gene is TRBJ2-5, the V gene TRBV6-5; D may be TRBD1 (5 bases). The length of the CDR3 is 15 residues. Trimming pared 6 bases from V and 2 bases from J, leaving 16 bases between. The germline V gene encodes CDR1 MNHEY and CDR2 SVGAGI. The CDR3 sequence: CASSQTATEQETQYF. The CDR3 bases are TGTGCCAGCAGCCAAACCGCGACAGAACAAGAGACCCAGTACTTC.

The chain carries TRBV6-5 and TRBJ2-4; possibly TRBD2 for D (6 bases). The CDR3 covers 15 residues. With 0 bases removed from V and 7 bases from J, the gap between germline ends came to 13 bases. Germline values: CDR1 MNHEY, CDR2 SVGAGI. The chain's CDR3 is CASSYSLAAGNIQYF. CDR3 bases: TGTGCCAGCAGTTACTCTTTAGCGGCGGGGAACATTCAGTACTTC.

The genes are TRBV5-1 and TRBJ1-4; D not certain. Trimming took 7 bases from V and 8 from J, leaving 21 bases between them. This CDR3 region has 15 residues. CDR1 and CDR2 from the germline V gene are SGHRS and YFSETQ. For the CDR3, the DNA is TGCGCCAGCCGAACCGCGGGGAGGCGGAAAGAAAAACTGTTTTTT. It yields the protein CASRTAGRRKEKLFF.

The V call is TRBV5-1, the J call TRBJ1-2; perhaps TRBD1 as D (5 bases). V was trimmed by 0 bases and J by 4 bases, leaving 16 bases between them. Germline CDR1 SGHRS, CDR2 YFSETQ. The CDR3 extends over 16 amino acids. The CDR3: CASSLAPGTEGYGYTF. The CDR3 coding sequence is TGCGCCAGCAGCTTGGCCCCAGGGACGGAGGGCTATGGCTACACCTTC.

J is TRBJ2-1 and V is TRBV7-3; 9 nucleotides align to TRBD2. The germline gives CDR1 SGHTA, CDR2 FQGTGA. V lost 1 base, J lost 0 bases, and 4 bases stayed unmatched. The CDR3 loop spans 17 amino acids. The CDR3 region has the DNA TGTGCCAGCAGCTTAATGCCACTAGCGGGCTCCTACAATGAGCAGTTCTTC. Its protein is CASSLMPLAGSYNEQFF. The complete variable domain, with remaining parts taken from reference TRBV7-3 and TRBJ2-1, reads GAGVSQTPSNKVTEKGKYVELRCDPISGHTALYWYRQSLGQGPEFLIYFQGTGAADDSGLPNDRFFAVRPEGSVSTLKIQRTERGDSAVYLCASSLMPLAGSYNEQFFGPGTRLTVL.

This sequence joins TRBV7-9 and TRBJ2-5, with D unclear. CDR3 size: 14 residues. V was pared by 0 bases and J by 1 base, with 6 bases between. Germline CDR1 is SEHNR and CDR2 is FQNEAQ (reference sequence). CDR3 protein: CASSLARTQETQYF. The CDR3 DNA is TGTGCCAGCAGCTTAGCCAGAACCCAAGAGACCCAGTACTTC. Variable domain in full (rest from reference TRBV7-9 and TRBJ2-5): DTGVSQNPRHKITKRGQNVTFRCDPISEHNRLYWYRQTLGQGPEFLTYFQNEAQLEKSRLLSDRFSAERPKGSFSTLEIQRTEQGDSAMYLCASSLARTQETQYFGPGTRLLVL.

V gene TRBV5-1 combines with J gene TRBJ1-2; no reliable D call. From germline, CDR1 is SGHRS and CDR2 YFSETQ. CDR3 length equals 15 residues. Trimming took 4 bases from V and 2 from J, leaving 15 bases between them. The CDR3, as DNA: TGCGCCAGCAGCCCTTCGGGAGCAAAAAACTATGGCTACACCTTC. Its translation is CASSPSGAKNYGYTF. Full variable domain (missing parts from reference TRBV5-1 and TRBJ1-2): KAGVTQTPRYLIKTRGQQVTLSCSPISGHRSVSWYQQTPGQGLQFLFEYFSETQRNKGNFPGRFSGRQFSNSRSEMNVSTLELGDSALYLCASSPSGAKNYGYTFGSGTRLTVV.

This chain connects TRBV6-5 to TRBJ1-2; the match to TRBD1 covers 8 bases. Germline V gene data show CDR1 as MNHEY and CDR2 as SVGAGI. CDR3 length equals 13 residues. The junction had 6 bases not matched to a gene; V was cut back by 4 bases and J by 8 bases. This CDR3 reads CASSLQDRDGYTF. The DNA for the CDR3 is TGTGCCAGCAGTTTACAGGACAGGGACGGCTACACCTTC.

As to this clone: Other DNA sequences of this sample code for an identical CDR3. CDR3 DNA: TGTGCCAGTAGCCGGGGGAGGAACACTGAAGCTTTCTTT. It translates to CASSRGRNTEAFF. The chain couples TRBV19 to TRBJ1-1, with a tentative D call TRBD1 (5 bases). This CDR3 is 13 amino acids long. Germline loops: CDR1 LNHDA, CDR2 SQIVND (reference sequence). Trimming left V 6 bases short and J 1 base short, with 9 bases between.